This T cell receptor (beta chain) stems from a study of CD8 T cells in Susac syndrome. Study outcomes and limitations: The TCR sequencing and HLA analysis in the study involved a relatively small number of individuals, as the study acknowledged.

This CDR3 contains 17 residues. The V end was cut by 2 bases, the J end by 1 base, with 12 bases between. Germline loops: CDR1 MNHEY, CDR2 SMNVEV (reference sequence). Reverse transcription of roughly 0.45 to 1 ug RNA was performed with random hexamers. The CDR3 of TCR beta was amplified by immunoSEQ multiplex PCR across 54 Vbeta and 13 Jbeta. TCRdb processed the immunoSEQ multiplex PCR reads anew with MiXCR; each CDR3 protein has one entry. The sample lists a few hundred thousand distinct CDR3 sequences, around nine tenths occurring once. A note on this clonotype: Its antigen is still unknown.

The T cells that were sequenced for TCR beta were CD8+ and CD4+ cells from blood. The multiple sclerosis controls comprised treatment-naive patients whose relapsing-remitting disease was stable or active. The clonotype was recovered from a human donor with multiple sclerosis. The source material was CD8+ T cells from PBMCs. The chain has TRBV27 and TRBJ2-6; no definite D call. The CDR3 region has the DNA TGTGCCAGCAGTTTAATAGACATACGATCTGGGGCCAACGTCCTGACTTTC. This encodes CASSLIDIRSGANVLTF.